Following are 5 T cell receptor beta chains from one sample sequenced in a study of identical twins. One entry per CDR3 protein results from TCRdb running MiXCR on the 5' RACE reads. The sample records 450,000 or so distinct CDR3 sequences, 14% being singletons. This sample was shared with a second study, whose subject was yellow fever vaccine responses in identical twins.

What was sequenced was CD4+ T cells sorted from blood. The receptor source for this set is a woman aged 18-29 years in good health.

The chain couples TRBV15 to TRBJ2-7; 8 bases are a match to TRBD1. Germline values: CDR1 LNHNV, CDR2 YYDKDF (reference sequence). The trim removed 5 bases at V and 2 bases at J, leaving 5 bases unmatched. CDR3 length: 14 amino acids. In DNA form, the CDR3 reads TGTGCCACCAGCCGGGGACAGGACACCTACGAGCAGTACTTC. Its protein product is CATSRGQDTYEQYF.

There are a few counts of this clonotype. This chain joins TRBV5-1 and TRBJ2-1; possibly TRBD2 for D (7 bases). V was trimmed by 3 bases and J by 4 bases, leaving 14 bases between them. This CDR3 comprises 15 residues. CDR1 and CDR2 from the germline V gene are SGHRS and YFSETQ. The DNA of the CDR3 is TGCGCCAGCAGCTCGGGGGCGGGGGAGTACAATGAGCAGTTCTTC. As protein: CASSSGAGEYNEQFF.

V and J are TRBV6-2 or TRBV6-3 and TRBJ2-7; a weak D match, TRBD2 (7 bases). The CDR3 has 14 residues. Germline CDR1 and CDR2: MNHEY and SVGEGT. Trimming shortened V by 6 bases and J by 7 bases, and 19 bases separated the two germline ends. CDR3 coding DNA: TGTGCCAGCAGCCAACAGGGACTAAGAAGGGAGCAGTACTTC. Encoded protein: CASSQQGLRREQYF.

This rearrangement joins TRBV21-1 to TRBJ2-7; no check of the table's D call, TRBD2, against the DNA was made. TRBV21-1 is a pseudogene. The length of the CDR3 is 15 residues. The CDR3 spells CASSKLAGRSYEQYF. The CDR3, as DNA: TGTGCCAGCAGCAAATTAGCGGGTCGTTCCTACGAGCAGTACTTC.

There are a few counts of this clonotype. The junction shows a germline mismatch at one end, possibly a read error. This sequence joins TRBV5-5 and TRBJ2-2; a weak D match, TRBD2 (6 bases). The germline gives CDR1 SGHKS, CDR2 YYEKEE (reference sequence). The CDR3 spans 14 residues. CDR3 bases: TGTGCCAGCACCCTGACAAGCAACACCGGGGGGCTGTTTTTT. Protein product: CASTLTSNTGGLFF.